One sample yielded the 7 T cell receptor beta chains listed below, sequenced in a study of cytomegalovirus exposure and HLA in healthy donors. The PCR made use of 60 Vbeta and 13 Jbeta primers. Clones were read by immunoSEQ multiplex PCR, and TCRdb kept only the in-frame ones, dropping some. The sample consists of around 65,000 clones, over 75% of them appearing once. Sequencing input: PBMCs. These receptors all stem from a young woman in good health and CMV-seronegative.

This clone turned up a few times. The rearrangement joins TRBV6-1 to TRBJ2-5; 9 positions agree with TRBD1. V trimming: 6 bases; J trimming: 1 base; junction bases outside the gene matches: 3. Per germline, CDR1 MNHNS and CDR2 SASEGT. CDR3 size: 14 residues. The CDR3 is CASRETGGQETQYF. The CDR3 region has the DNA TGTGCCAGCAGGGAGACAGGGGGCCAAGAGACCCAGTACTTC.

This clone has a single count. CDR3 sequence reads: CASREKGQAEKLFF. The DNA for the CDR3 is TGTGCCAGCAGAGAGAAGGGGCAGGCTGAAAAACTGTTTTTT. The V gene is TRBV6-1, the J gene TRBJ1-4; D may be TRBD1 (5 bases). Deletions cut 6 bases from V and 7 bases from J, with 15 bases between. Germline V gives CDR1 MNHNS, CDR2 SASEGT. CDR3 length: 14 amino acids.

J is TRBJ1-1 and V is TRBV9; maybe TRBD1 (6 bases). The V gene's germline CDR1 is SGDLS and CDR2 YYNGEE. This CDR3 comprises 14 residues. The V and J ends lost 3 bases and 5 bases respectively, with 14 bases between them. In DNA, the CDR3 is TGTGCCAGCAGCGAGGGGGACGGACGGACTGAAGCTTTCTTT. Its protein product is CASSEGDGRTEAFF.

This clone showed up just once. The rearrangement joins TRBV15 to TRBJ2-5; D possibly corresponds to TRBD1 (5 bases). V was cut by 1 base and J by 1 base, with 7 bases left in between. The CDR3 consists of 14 residues. The germline V gene encodes CDR1 LNHNV and CDR2 YYDKDF (reference sequence). CDR3 residues: CATSRGDSQETQYF. The CDR3 nucleotides are TGTGCCACCAGCAGAGGAGACAGCCAAGAGACCCAGTACTTC. Supplemented by reference TRBV15 and TRBJ2-5, the full variable domain reads DAMVIQNPRYQVTQFGKPVTLSCSQTLNHNVMYWYQQKSSQAPKLLFHYYDKDFNNEADTPDNFQSRRPNTSFCFLDIRSPGLGDTAMYLCATSRGDSQETQYFGPGTRLLVL.

This clone was picked up many times. The chain combines TRBV6-4 with TRBJ1-6, with 8 bases identical to TRBD1. There are 14 residues in the CDR3. The ends lost 6 bases at V and 10 bases at J; junction bases unmatched: 8. The germline V gene has CDR1 MRHNA and CDR2 SNTAGT. The CDR3 DNA follows: TGTGCCAGCAGCCTAGGACAGGGATCATCACCCCTCCACTTT. It yields the protein CASSLGQGSSPLHF.

The chain links TRBV4-1 to TRBJ1-1; a weak D match, TRBD1 (5 bases). Germline CDR1 and CDR2: MGHRA and YSYEKL. The CDR3 extends over 17 amino acids. Trimming cost V 1 base and J 1 base, with 16 bases left between them. The CDR3 nucleotides are TGCGCCAGCAGCCAAGGTGTGGTAAGGGGCGGGAACACTGAAGCTTTCTTT. This encodes CASSQGVVRGGNTEAFF.

The genes are TRBV15 and TRBJ2-1; 9 nucleotides line up with TRBD2. Germline loops: CDR1 LNHNV, CDR2 YYDKDF (reference sequence). The CDR3 loop spans 17 amino acids. J was trimmed by 4 bases and V by 3 bases; bases with no gene match: 10. The CDR3 loop reads CATSSPGLATRYNEQFF. CDR3 coding DNA: TGTGCCACCAGCAGTCCGGGACTAGCTACTCGGTACAATGAGCAGTTCTTC. The complete variable domain, with remaining parts taken from reference TRBV15 and TRBJ2-1, reads DAMVIQNPRYQVTQFGKPVTLSCSQTLNHNVMYWYQQKSSQAPKLLFHYYDKDFNNEADTPDNFQSRRPNTSFCFLDIRSPGLGDTAMYLCATSSPGLATRYNEQFFGPGTRLTVL.